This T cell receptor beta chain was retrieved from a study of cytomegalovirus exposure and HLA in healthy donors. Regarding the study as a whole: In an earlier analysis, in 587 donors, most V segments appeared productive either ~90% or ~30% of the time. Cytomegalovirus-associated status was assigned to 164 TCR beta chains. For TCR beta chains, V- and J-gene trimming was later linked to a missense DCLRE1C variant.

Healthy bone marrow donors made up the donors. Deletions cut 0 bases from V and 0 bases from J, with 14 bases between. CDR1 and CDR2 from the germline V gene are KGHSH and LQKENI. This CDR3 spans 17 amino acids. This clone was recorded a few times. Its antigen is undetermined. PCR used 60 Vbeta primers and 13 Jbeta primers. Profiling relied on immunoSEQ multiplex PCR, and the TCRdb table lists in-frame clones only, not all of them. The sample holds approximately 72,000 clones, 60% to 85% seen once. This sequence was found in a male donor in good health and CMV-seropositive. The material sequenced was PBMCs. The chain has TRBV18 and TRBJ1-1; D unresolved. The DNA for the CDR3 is TGTGCCAGCTCACCACCCCGCGGCGGGGTATTGAACACTGAAGCTTTCTTT. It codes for CASSPPRGGVLNTEAFF.